The 19 T cell receptor beta chains below all came from one sample that was sequenced in a study of post-analysis software for immune sequencing data. Built from TCR beta cDNA, the libraries had unique molecular identifiers in them. One entry per CDR3 protein, called by TCRdb with MiXCR from the PCR reads. The sample lists roughly 700,000 distinct CDR3 sequences, 25% to 30% occurring once. General observations from the study: About 5 TRBV segments occurring more often in patients than controls included TRBV5-6, TRBV5-1 and TRBV20-1.

These receptors' targets are unknown. Sequencing used blood. Receptors were obtained from a girl aged 5-17 years with multiple sclerosis.

This rearrangement joins TRBV20-1 to TRBJ1-6; D gene ambiguous. CDR1 and CDR2 (germline): DFQATT, SNEGSKA (reference sequence). The germline V and J ends were trimmed by 6 bases and 9 bases, with 24 bases remaining between them. This CDR3 has 16 residues. CDR3: CSASPAGTQLFSPLHF. For the CDR3, the DNA is TGCAGTGCCAGCCCCGCCGGAACTCAGCTTTTTTCACCCCTCCACTTT.

The chain combines TRBV18 with TRBJ1-2, with 9 nucleotides matching TRBD1. Looked up from germline, CDR1 is KGHSH and CDR2 is LQKENI. V lost 4 bases, J lost 8 bases, and 8 bases stayed unmatched. CDR3 length equals 14 residues. The CDR3 coding sequence is TGTGCCAGCTCACAAAGGACAGGGGATGACGGCTACACCTTC. It codes for CASSQRTGDDGYTF.

This clonotype has at least ten counts. The genes are TRBV4-3 and TRBJ2-1, with D possibly matching TRBD2 (5 bases). CDR1 LGHNA and CDR2 YSLEER come from the germline V gene. The V end lost 7 bases, the J end lost 4 bases, and 17 bases lay between the germline ends. This CDR3 has 15 residues. The CDR3 DNA sequence: TGCGCCAGCACCCCGGAGAGAGCGGAATACAATGAGCAGTTCTTC. Amino acids: CASTPERAEYNEQFF.

The chain uses TRBV5-6 and TRBJ2-5; D uncertain. V was pared by 3 bases and J by 12 bases, with 15 bases between. The CDR3 contains 12 residues. Looked up from germline, CDR1 is SGHDT and CDR2 is YYEEEE. This chain's CDR3 is CASSSGPSLEYF. As DNA, the CDR3 is TGTGCCAGCAGCTCTGGGCCCAGTCTGGAGTACTTC.

This chain uses TRBV27 with TRBJ1-2; D gene unclear. The germline CDR1 and CDR2 sequences are MNHEY and SMNVEV (reference sequence). The CDR3 loop spans 14 amino acids. V shed 3 bases and J shed 2 bases, with 10 bases lying between them. The CDR3 nucleotides are TGTGCCAGCAGTTTCAGTATAGCAAACTATGGCTACACCTTC. Protein product: CASSFSIANYGYTF.

J is TRBJ1-5 and V is TRBV29-1, with D uncertain. Germline V gene lookup returns CDR1 SQVTM and CDR2 ANQGSEA. The CDR3 has 15 residues. V lost 7 bases and J 2 bases, leaving 18 bases between the germline ends. The CDR3 here is CSATLSIAGNQPQHF. Written as DNA, the CDR3 is TGCAGCGCCACCCTGTCCATCGCGGGCAATCAGCCCCAGCATTTT.

This clonotype was detected a few times. The chain joins TRBV11-1 to TRBJ1-2; D is undetermined. V was cut by 5 bases and J by 10 bases, with 11 bases left in between. The CDR3 covers 11 residues. Germline CDR1 and CDR2: SGHAT and FQDESV (reference sequence). CDR3 bases: TGTGCCAGCAGCGCCAGCGGAGTCTACACCTTC. Translation: CASSASGVYTF.

This clonotype was detected ten times or more. V and J are TRBV7-2 and TRBJ2-5; 7 bases line up with TRBD2. The J call may be in error: the DNA end matches TRBJ2-7 better. The germline CDR1 and CDR2 sequences are SGHTA and FQGNSA. The CDR3 totals 14 residues. The CDR3 loop reads CASSATSALGEQYF. The CDR3 region has the DNA TGTGCCAGCAGCGCCACTAGCGCCCTTGGCGAGCAGTACTTC.

A few counts support this clonotype. V usage is TRBV29-1 and J usage is TRBJ2-1, with 8 bases identical to TRBD1. In germline, CDR1 is SQVTM, CDR2 ANQGSEA. J gave up 7 bases and V 4 bases, and 0 bases lay outside the gene matches. This CDR3 contains 11 residues. The CDR3 here is CSVGTGNEQFF. CDR3 in DNA: TGCAGCGTTGGGACAGGGAATGAGCAGTTCTTC.

This chain joins TRBV15 and TRBJ2-1; D not resolved. Trimming stripped 8 bases from V and 2 bases from J, with 16 bases between. Germline lookup yields CDR1 LNHNV and CDR2 YYDKDF (reference sequence). CDR3 length equals 15 residues. This CDR3 is CATQREPSAYNEQFF. The CDR3 DNA reads as TGTGCCACCCAGCGTGAGCCTTCAGCCTACAATGAGCAGTTCTTC.

The chain links TRBV28 to TRBJ2-6, with D perhaps TRBD1 or TRBD2 (5 bases each). Per the germline V gene, CDR1 is MDHEN and CDR2 is SYDVKM. The ends were cut back, 8 bases at V and 1 base at J, with 12 bases in the middle. CDR3 size: 15 residues. The CDR3 sequence: CASLGDRSGANVLTF. The CDR3 DNA sequence: TGTGCCAGCCTGGGGGACCGGTCTGGGGCCAACGTCCTGACTTTC.

The J gene is TRBJ1-1, the V gene TRBV4-3; D is unclear. V was cut by 0 bases and J by 1 base, with 6 bases left in between. Germline V CDR1 and CDR2: LGHNA, YSLEER. The CDR3 loop spans 14 amino acids. The CDR3 nucleotides are TGCGCCAGCAGCCAAGACGGCAGGAACACTGAAGCTTTCTTT. It is translated as CASSQDGRNTEAFF.

This clonotype was seen a handful of times. CDR3 nucleotide sequence: TGTGCCAGCAGGCGGGAGGGGTCCTACAATGAGCAGTTCTTC. It encodes CASRREGSYNEQFF. This chain uses TRBV6-2 or TRBV6-3 with TRBJ2-1; TRBD2 matches at 9 bases. Unmatched junction bases numbered 1, after V lost 6 bases and J lost 1 base. Germline V gene data show CDR1 as MNHEY and CDR2 as SVGEGT. The CDR3 contains 14 residues.

The CDR3 DNA is TGCGCCAGCAGAGCCGGTGACGCAGGGTGGGGACCCCTCCACTTT. It codes for CASRAGDAGWGPLHF. The chain is built from TRBV5-1 and TRBJ1-6; the D gene is possibly TRBD1 (5 bases). CDR3 length: 15 residues. V gave up 5 bases and J gave up 12 bases, with 21 bases separating them. From germline, CDR1 is SGHRS and CDR2 YFSETQ.

This chain uses TRBV20-1 with TRBJ1-2; no clear D gene. Germline assignment: CDR1 DFQATT and CDR2 SNEGSKA (reference sequence). Trimming pared 1 base from V and 1 base from J, leaving 4 bases between. The CDR3 contains 12 residues. Here the CDR3 reads CSARAVNYGYTF. The CDR3 DNA sequence: TGCAGTGCTAGAGCTGTTAACTATGGCTACACCTTC.

The rearrangement joins TRBV20-1 to TRBJ1-2; D unresolved. V gave up 3 bases and J gave up 3 bases, with 14 bases separating them. Germline values: CDR1 DFQATT, CDR2 SNEGSKA (reference sequence). CDR3 length: 14 amino acids. The DNA for the CDR3 is TGCAGTGCTAGGGGCCGCTTGGGGTACTATGGCTACACCTTC. It translates to CSARGRLGYYGYTF.

The J gene is TRBJ1-1, the V gene TRBV29-1; 9 bases agree with TRBD1. V dropped 7 bases and J dropped 2; count of bases not matched to a gene: 5. The CDR3 has 13 residues. Germline CDR1 reads SQVTM; CDR2 reads ANQGSEA. The chain's CDR3 is CSGATGGNTEAFF. As DNA, the CDR3 is TGCAGCGGAGCCACAGGGGGCAACACTGAAGCTTTCTTT. Using reference TRBV29-1 and TRBJ1-1 for the parts outside the CDR3, the full variable domain is SAVISQKPSRDICQRGTSLTIQCQVDSQVTMMFWYRQQPGQSLTLIATANQGSEATYESGFVIDKFPISRPNLTFSTLTVSNMSPEDSSIYLCSGATGGNTEAFFGQGTRLTVV.

This chain connects TRBV28 to TRBJ2-4; D gene uncertain. The CDR3 has 15 amino acids. Germline assignment: CDR1 MDHEN and CDR2 SYDVKM. V shed 6 bases and J shed 0 bases, with 12 bases lying between them. The CDR3, as DNA: TGTGCCAGCAGCCCCGGCCCGGTAGCCAAAAACATTCAGTACTTC. Its translation is CASSPGPVAKNIQYF.

Regarding this clonotype: A junction end diverges from the germline sequence, so it may reflect a read error. V gene TRBV9 combines with J gene TRBJ1-1; 7 nucleotides match TRBD1. Per the germline V gene, CDR1 is SGDLS and CDR2 is YYNGEE. The CDR3 extends over 14 amino acids. The CDR3 protein is CANSPQTEGGPAFF. The CDR3 DNA reads as TGTGCCAACAGCCCACAGACTGAAGGGGGCCCAGCTTTCTTT.